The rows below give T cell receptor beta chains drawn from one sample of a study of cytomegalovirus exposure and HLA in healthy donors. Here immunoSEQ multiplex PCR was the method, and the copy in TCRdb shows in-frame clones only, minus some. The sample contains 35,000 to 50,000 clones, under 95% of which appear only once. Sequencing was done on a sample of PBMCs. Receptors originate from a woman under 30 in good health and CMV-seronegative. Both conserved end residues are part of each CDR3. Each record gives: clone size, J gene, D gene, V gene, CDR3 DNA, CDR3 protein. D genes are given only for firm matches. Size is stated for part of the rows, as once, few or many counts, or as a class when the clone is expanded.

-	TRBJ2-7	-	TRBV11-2	TGTGCCAGCAGCTCCATTCTACGGCAGGGCACCTACGAGCAGTACTTC	CASSSILRQGTYEQYF
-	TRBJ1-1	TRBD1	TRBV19	TGTGCCAGTAGTTCCGGGGACAGGGAAGCTTTCTTT	CASSSGDREAFF
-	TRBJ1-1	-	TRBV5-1	TGCGCCAGCAGCTTGCGGGGGTTCGACACTGAAGCTTTCTTT	CASSLRGFDTEAFF
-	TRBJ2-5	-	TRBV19	TGTGCCAGCATGGGCCTTGCAGAGACCCAGTACTTC	CASMGLAETQYF
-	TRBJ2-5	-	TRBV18	TGTGCCAGCTCCCTGACTTCTCAAGAGACCCAGTACTTC	CASSLTSQETQYF
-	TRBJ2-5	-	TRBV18	TGTGCCAGCTCACCACAACACATACTAGGGCTCCAAGAGACCCAGTACTTC	CASSPQHILGLQETQYF
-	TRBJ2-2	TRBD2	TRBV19	TGTGCCAGTAGTATACTAGCGGGGGACTACACCGGGGAGCTGTTTTTT	CASSILAGDYTGELFF
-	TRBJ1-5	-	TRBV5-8	TGTGCCAGCAGCCCGCTACAGGGAACGAGCAATCAGCCCCAGCATTTT	CASSPLQGTSNQPQHF
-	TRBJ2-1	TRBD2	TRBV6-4	TGTGCCAGCAGAACTAGCGGGGGCCTCTACAATGAGCAGTTCTTC	CASRTSGGLYNEQFF
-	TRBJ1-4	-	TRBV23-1	TGCGCCAGCAGTCCAATACAGAACAGGGTAGCTAATGAAAAACTGTTTTTT	CASSPIQNRVANEKLFF
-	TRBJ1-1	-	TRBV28	TGTGCCAGCAGCCATAGGACATCAATGGGGAACACTGAAGCTTTCTTT	CASSHRTSMGNTEAFF
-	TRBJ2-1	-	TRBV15	TGTGCCACCAGCAGGAAACGGGTAGACAATGAGCAGTTCTTC	CATSRKRVDNEQFF
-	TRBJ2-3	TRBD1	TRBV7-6	TGTGCCAGCAGCTCTAGGACAGGGGCTAGCACAGATACGCAGTATTTT	CASSSRTGASTDTQYF
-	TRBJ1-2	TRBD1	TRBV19	TGTGCCAGTAACAGGGGATCCTTC	CASNRGSF
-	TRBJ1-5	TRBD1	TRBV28	TGTGCCAGCAGTGCCGGGACAGAAAATCAGCCCCAGCATTTT	CASSAGTENQPQHF
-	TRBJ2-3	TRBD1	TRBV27	TGTGCCAGCAGTCGACAGGGGAGGACAGATACGCAGTATTTT	CASSRQGRTDTQYF
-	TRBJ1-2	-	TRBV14	TGTGCCAGCAGCCAAGATTGGGGCGGCAATGGCTACACCTTC	CASSQDWGGNGYTF
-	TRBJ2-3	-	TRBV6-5	TGTGCCAGCAGATCGGACAAGAGCACAGATACGCAGTATTTT	CASRSDKSTDTQYF
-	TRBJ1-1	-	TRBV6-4	TGTGCCAGCAGCAAGACAAGGAACACTGAAGCTTTCTTT	CASSKTRNTEAFF
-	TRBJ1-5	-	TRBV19	TGTGCCAGTAGTCCCAGATATAGCAATCAGCCCCAGCATTTT	CASSPRYSNQPQHF
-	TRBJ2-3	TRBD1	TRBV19	TGTGCCAGTAGTATTGACAGGGGCGGCACAGATACGCAGTATTTT	CASSIDRGGTDTQYF
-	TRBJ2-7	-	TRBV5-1	TGCGCCAGCAGCTTTAGCCAGGGATTCGCCGAGCAGTACTTC	CASSFSQGFAEQYF
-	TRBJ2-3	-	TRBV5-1	TGCGCCAGCAGCTTGGAGACAGACAGCACAGATACGCAGTATTTT	CASSLETDSTDTQYF
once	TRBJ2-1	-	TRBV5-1	TGCGCCAGCAGCTTGGCGGGGTCCTACAATGAGCAGTTCTTC	CASSLAGSYNEQFF
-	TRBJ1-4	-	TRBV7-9	TGTGCCAGCAGCCCCCGGGACTCTCCCGAAAAACTGTTTTTT	CASSPRDSPEKLFF
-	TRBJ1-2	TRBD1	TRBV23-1	TGCGCCAGCAGACGCGATGACAGGGTGGACTATGGCTACACCTTC	CASRRDDRVDYGYTF
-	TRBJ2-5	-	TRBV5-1	TGCGCCAGCACTTCTTCGACTAGCCAAGAGACCCAGTACTTC	CASTSSTSQETQYF
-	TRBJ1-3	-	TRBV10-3	TGTGCCATCAGTGAGTCGATAGCCGGGGGTGGAAACACCATATATTTT	CAISESIAGGGNTIYF
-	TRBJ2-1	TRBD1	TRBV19	TGTGCCAGTACCCTAGGGACAGGGGTAGGAAATGAGCAGTTCTTC	CASTLGTGVGNEQFF
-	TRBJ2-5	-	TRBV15	TGTGCCACCAGCAGTTCGGGGTGGGAGACCCAGTACTTC	CATSSSGWETQYF
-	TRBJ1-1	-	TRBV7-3	TGTGCCAGCAGCTTACTCGGTCAGGGCACTGAAGCTTTCTTT	CASSLLGQGTEAFF
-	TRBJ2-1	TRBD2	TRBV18	TGTGCCAGCTCACCCCAACTAGCGGCCTCCTACAATGAGCAGTTCTTC	CASSPQLAASYNEQFF
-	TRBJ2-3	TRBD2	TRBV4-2	TGTGCCAGCAGCCAAGATCTAGCGGGGGGGGACACAGATACGCAGTATTTT	CASSQDLAGGDTDTQYF
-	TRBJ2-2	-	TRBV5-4	TGTGCCAGCAGGCAGGGCCCGGGGGAGCTGTTTTTT	CASRQGPGELFF
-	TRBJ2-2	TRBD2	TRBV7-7	TGTGCTAGCAGCCCCCGACTAGCGGGAGGCCCCGGGGAGCTGTTTTTT	CASSPRLAGGPGELFF
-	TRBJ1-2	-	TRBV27	TGTGCCAGCAGTTTAAGGGGCAGGGAGGGCTATGGCTACACCTTC	CASSLRGREGYGYTF
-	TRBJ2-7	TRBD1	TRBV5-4	TGTGCCAGCAGCTGGGACAGGGACTACGAGCAGTACTTC	CASSWDRDYEQYF
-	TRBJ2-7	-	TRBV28	TGTGCCAGCAGTTCGGAGCGCGAGCAGTACTTC	CASSSEREQYF
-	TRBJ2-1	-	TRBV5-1	TGCGCCAGCAGCTTGGAGGGGTTTAGCGGCAATGAGCAGTTCTTC	CASSLEGFSGNEQFF
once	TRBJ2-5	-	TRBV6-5	TGTGCCAGCAGTTACACGGAGGGGACAGCATCGGGGACCCAGTACTTC	CASSYTEGTASGTQYF
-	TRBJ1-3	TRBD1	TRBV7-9	TGTGCCAGCAGCTTATTGGACAGGGGATTTGGAAACACCATATATTTT	CASSLLDRGFGNTIYF
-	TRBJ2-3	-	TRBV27	TGTGCCAGCAGTCGGAGCGGGGATACGCAGTATTTT	CASSRSGDTQYF